Following are 31 T cell receptor beta chains from one sample sequenced in a study of T cell repertoires in cytomegalovirus infection. TCRdb analysed the reads with MiXCR anew, one entry per CDR3 protein. The sample yields over 200,000 distinct CDR3 sequences, roughly 15% seen once. The sequenced sample consisted of PBMCs. These receptors originate from a human donor in good health (CMV status not recorded). Some clones in this sample may be carry-over from other donors' samples.

This clonotype was observed many times. The rearrangement joins TRBV7-6 to TRBJ2-7; maybe TRBD2 (5 bases). Germline lookup yields CDR1 SGHVS and CDR2 FNYEAQ. This CDR3 is 13 amino acids long. V shed 6 bases and J shed 1 base, with 10 bases lying between them. As DNA, the CDR3 is TGTGCCAGCAGTCCCGGGGAATCCTACGAGCAGTACTTC. It yields the protein CASSPGESYEQYF.

This clonotype came up once. The chain links TRBV2 to TRBJ2-2; TRBD2 matches at 8 bases. The CDR3 consists of 15 residues. Germline values: CDR1 SNHLY, CDR2 FYNNEI. The V and J ends lost 10 bases and 3 bases, in that order; junction bases with no gene match: 10. The CDR3 reads CATAKAGGHTGELFF. The CDR3 coding sequence is TGTGCCACCGCGAAGGCGGGGGGCCACACCGGGGAGCTGTTTTTT. Drawing the rest from reference TRBV2 and TRBJ2-2, the complete variable domain is EPEVTQTPSHQVTQMGQEVILRCVPISNHLYFYWYRQILGQKVEFLVSFYNNEISEKSEIFDDQFSVERPDGSNFTLKIRSTKLEDSAMYFCATAKAGGHTGELFFGEGSRLTVL.

The chain joins TRBV14 to TRBJ2-1; 12 nucleotides match TRBD2. The germline V gene encodes CDR1 SGHDN and CDR2 FVKESK. The trim removed 7 bases at V and 8 bases at J, leaving 12 bases unmatched. The CDR3 sequence is 16 residues long. The CDR3 reads CASTPLTSGRGYEQFF. CDR3 in DNA: TGTGCCAGCACCCCTCTGACTAGCGGGAGAGGCTATGAGCAGTTCTTC.

This clonotype was seen a few times. The J gene is TRBJ2-2, the V gene TRBV6-2 or TRBV6-3; no clear D gene. This CDR3 contains 14 residues. CDR1 and CDR2 (germline): MNHEY, SVGEGT. V dropped 6 bases and J dropped 15 bases, with 23 bases sitting between them. In DNA, the CDR3 is TGTGCCAGCAGACTGGACCCTGCCGAGATAGTAGTGTTTTTT. Encoded protein: CASRLDPAEIVVFF.

This clonotype was seen repeatedly, ten times or more. This chain's CDR3 is CASSSGLAPRETQYF. CDR3 coding DNA: TGTGCCAGCAGCTCGGGACTAGCGCCAAGGGAGACCCAGTACTTC. The chain carries TRBV7-2 and TRBJ2-5, with TRBD2 identical over 10 bases. CDR3 length equals 15 residues. Germline V gene data show CDR1 as SGHTA and CDR2 as FQGNSA. V dropped 4 bases and J dropped 5; count of bases not matched to a gene: 7.

This sequence joins TRBV5-4 and TRBJ1-1, with D possibly being TRBD1 (5 bases). The ends were cut back, 0 bases at V and 3 bases at J, with 15 bases in the middle. This CDR3 spans 16 amino acids. Germline assignment: CDR1 SGHNT and CDR2 YYREEE (reference sequence). The chain's CDR3 is CASSLDPGVRYTEAFF. DNA of the CDR3: TGTGCCAGCAGCTTGGACCCGGGGGTCCGTTACACTGAAGCTTTCTTT.

The gene calls are TRBV28 and TRBJ1-1, with D possibly being TRBD1 (5 bases). Germline V CDR1 and CDR2: MDHEN, SYDVKM. Trimming shortened V by 3 bases and J by 0 bases, and 11 bases separated the two germline ends. The CDR3 totals 15 residues. The chain's CDR3 is CASSFPRGMNTEAFF. In nucleotides, the CDR3 is TGTGCCAGCAGTTTTCCGAGGGGAATGAACACTGAAGCTTTCTTT.

This clonotype was picked up many times. The CDR3 loop is CASSSDRSYGYTF. Here the CDR3 DNA reads TGTGCCAGCAGCTCGGACAGGTCCTATGGCTACACCTTC. The genes are TRBV7-2 and TRBJ1-2, with 7 bases lining up with TRBD1. Germline assignment: CDR1 SGHTA and CDR2 FQGNSA. V trimming: 4 bases; J trimming: 4 bases; junction bases outside the gene matches: 3. CDR3 size: 13 residues.

With regard to this clonotype: Just one base apart from a much larger clone, this may be a read error. The V call is TRBV6-1, the J call TRBJ2-1; 8 positions match TRBD2. CDR1 is MNHNS, CDR2 SASEGT, per germline. The CDR3 covers 17 residues. Germline trimming cut 0 bases from V and 5 bases from J; bases unmatched to any gene: 9. The CDR3 DNA is TGTGCCAGCAGTGAAGCCGGCGGCGGGAGGAAGAACAATGAGCAGTTCTTC. This sequence encodes CASSEAGGGRKNNEQFF.

This chain links TRBV14 with TRBJ2-3; TRBD2 agrees at 7 bases. J was trimmed by 3 bases and V by 6 bases; bases with no gene match: 9. The CDR3 runs to 15 residues. The V gene's germline CDR1 is SGHDN and CDR2 FVKESK. CDR3 DNA sequence: TGTGCCAGCAGTATCGGCGGGAGCGAGACAGATACGCAGTATTTT. Protein: CASSIGGSETDTQYF.

This clonotype has a count of ten or more. The CDR3 protein is CSAQLARADTQYF. In DNA, the CDR3 is TGCAGTGCCCAACTAGCGCGAGCAGATACGCAGTATTTT. V usage is TRBV20-1 and J usage is TRBJ2-3; 7 bases match TRBD2. In germline, CDR1 is DFQATT, CDR2 SNEGSKA (reference sequence). After removal of 6 bases from V and 4 bases from J, the junction contained 7 bases not matched to a gene. The CDR3 is 13 residues long.

Only a few counts were recorded for this clonotype. This CDR3 reads CASSVGLGPSKYF. In DNA, the CDR3 is TGTGCCAGCAGCGTAGGACTGGGACCATCTAAGTACTTC. The V and J genes are TRBV9 and TRBJ2-7, with D possibly being TRBD1 or TRBD2 (5 bases each). CDR1 and CDR2 (germline): SGDLS, YYNGEE. Trimming shortened V by 0 bases and J by 11 bases, and 15 bases separated the two germline ends. The CDR3 covers 13 residues.

Many counts were recorded for this clonotype. The chain combines TRBV6-1 with TRBJ2-1, with 8 positions matching TRBD2. This CDR3 spans 14 amino acids. The J segment lost 15 bases and the V segment lost 0 bases, leaving 10 bases of the junction unmatched. The V gene's germline CDR1 is MNHNS and CDR2 SASEGT. This chain's CDR3 is CASSEAGEAGGRFF. DNA for the CDR3: TGTGCCAGCAGTGAAGCCGGGGAGGCGGGGGGACGGTTCTTC.

This clonotype was picked up a small number of times. The chain has TRBV5-6 and TRBJ2-2, with 10 bases aligning to TRBD1. The V gene end was trimmed by 5 bases and the J gene end by 7 bases; junction bases not matched to a gene: 11. The length of the CDR3 is 16 residues. CDR1 and CDR2 (germline): SGHDT, YYEEEE. CDR3 in amino acids: CASRESGTGASGELFF. The DNA of the CDR3 is TGTGCCAGCAGAGAATCCGGGACAGGGGCGAGCGGGGAGCTGTTTTTT.

This clonotype was seen only a few times. CDR3 amino acids: CASSLGRERTQYF. As DNA, the CDR3 is TGTGCCAGCAGCTTAGGTAGAGAGCGGACCCAGTACTTC. The chain couples TRBV7-8 to TRBJ2-5, with D hard to call. CDR1 and CDR2 (germline): SGHVS, FQNEAQ. With 1 base removed from V and 7 bases from J, the gap between germline ends came to 10 bases. This CDR3 is 13 amino acids long.

The rearrangement joins TRBV24-1 to TRBJ2-1, with D possibly TRBD2 on 5 matching bases. Germline assignment: CDR1 KGHDR and CDR2 SFDVKD. The CDR3 is made up of 15 amino acids. The V gene lost 7 bases and the J gene lost 2 bases, with 14 bases spanning the gap. CDR3 protein: CATSGVEDPYNEQFF. The DNA of the CDR3 is TGTGCCACCAGCGGGGTGGAGGACCCCTACAATGAGCAGTTCTTC.

This clonotype has ten or more counts. V and J are TRBV25-1 and TRBJ2-1; D perhaps matches TRBD2 (5 bases). CDR1 MGHDK and CDR2 SYGVNS come from the germline V gene. The CDR3 is 12 residues long. V lost 6 bases to trimming and J lost 14 bases, with 17 bases between them. For the CDR3, the DNA is TGTGCCAGCAGCCTCGGACTGGCTCCTGAGTTCTTC. The encoded protein is CASSLGLAPEFF.

This clonotype has more than one count but fewer than ten. V usage is TRBV20-1 and J usage is TRBJ2-7, with 8 bases lining up with TRBD2. CDR3 size: 15 residues. Germline V gene lookup returns CDR1 DFQATT and CDR2 SNEGSKA (reference sequence). V was pared by 0 bases and J by 2 bases, with 6 bases of the junction left unmatched. The CDR3 here is CSARDPSGPPYEQYF. For the CDR3, the DNA is TGCAGTGCTAGAGACCCTAGCGGGCCTCCCTACGAGCAGTACTTC.

The rearrangement links TRBV7-9 to TRBJ2-1; 7 bases agree with TRBD1. Germline trimming cut 5 bases from V and 5 bases from J; bases unmatched to any gene: 3. CDR3 size: 13 residues. CDR1 SEHNR and CDR2 FQNEAQ come from the germline V gene (reference sequence). CDR3 protein: CASSGDSNNEQFF. In DNA form, the CDR3 reads TGTGCCAGCAGCGGGGACAGTAACAATGAGCAGTTCTTC.

In this sample, this clonotype turned up many times. This chain links TRBV5-4 with TRBJ1-1, with 9 bases identical to TRBD1. Unmatched junction bases numbered 4, after V lost 5 bases and J lost 5 bases. The CDR3 has 13 amino acids. Germline loops: CDR1 SGHNT, CDR2 YYREEE (reference sequence). The CDR3: CASRDRGATEAFF. The CDR3 bases are TGTGCCAGCAGGGACAGGGGCGCAACTGAAGCTTTCTTT. Supplemented by reference TRBV5-4 and TRBJ1-1, the full variable domain reads ETGVTQSPTHLIKTRGQQVTLRCSSQSGHNTVSWYQQALGQGPQFIFQYYREEENGRGNFPPRFSGLQFPNYSSELNVNALELDDSALYLCASRDRGATEAFFGQGTRLTVV.

This sequence joins TRBV18 and TRBJ2-1; D call uncertain. The V end was cut by 8 bases, the J end by 7 bases, with 12 bases between. This CDR3 has 12 amino acids. Germline CDR1 KGHSH, CDR2 LQKENI. The CDR3 loop reads CASVGSGNEQFF. The CDR3 nucleotides read TGTGCCAGCGTCGGGTCTGGGAATGAGCAGTTCTTC.

This clonotype was counted a few times. No conserved phenylalanine or tryptophan ends this CDR3, so it is likely a read error. It is unclear where the CDR3 begins or ends on the DNA, so no DNA is shown, and the CDR3 is as TCRdb lists it. The rearrangement joins TRBV6-6 to TRBJ1-1; no check of the table's D call, TRBD1, against the DNA was made. The CDR3 is 11 residues long, ends included. Germline V gives CDR1 MNHNY, CDR2 SVGAGI (reference sequence). CDR3 residues: CASSQQGPLDV.

This clonotype was seen only a few times. The chain couples TRBV11-2 to TRBJ1-4, with D possibly matching TRBD1 (6 bases). V shed 4 bases and J shed 8 bases, with 14 bases lying between them. CDR3 size: 14 residues. Looked up from germline, CDR1 is SGHAT and CDR2 is FQNNGV. The DNA for the CDR3 is TGTGCCAGCAGCTCAGTCAGGGGACGGGAAAAACTGTTTTTT. Translating gives CASSSVRGREKLFF.

The genes are TRBV7-2 and TRBJ2-3; D ambiguous. The germline CDR1 and CDR2 sequences are SGHTA and FQGNSA. Trimming cost V 3 bases and J 1 base, with 14 bases left between them. The CDR3 is made up of 16 amino acids. DNA of the CDR3: TGTGCCAGCAGCTTGCTCTTAGGGATCGGCACAGATACGCAGTATTTT. Protein product: CASSLLLGIGTDTQYF.

This rearrangement joins TRBV12-3 or TRBV12-4 to TRBJ1-1; D unclear. CDR3 size: 15 residues. Between the trimmed V and J ends, which lost 4 bases and 1 base, there was a span of 13 bases. Here the CDR3 DNA reads TGTGCCAGCAGTTACCAGGCATTTAGGAACACTGAAGCTTTCTTT. Its protein is CASSYQAFRNTEAFF.

A remark on this clonotype: At one boundary the junction diverges from the germline segment, which might be a read error. The gene calls are TRBV19 and TRBJ1-5; D perhaps matches TRBD1 (5 bases). The CDR3 loop spans 15 amino acids. Germline V CDR1 and CDR2: LNHDA, SQIVND (reference sequence). CDR3 in DNA: TGTGTCAGTAGTAACTTCGGGGGAAGCAATCAGCCCCAGCATTTT. Amino acids: CVSSNFGGSNQPQHF.

The V gene is TRBV2, the J gene TRBJ1-1; D remains unclear. The CDR3 runs 14 residues. The V and J ends lost 2 bases and 2 bases respectively, with 9 bases between them. Germline loops: CDR1 SNHLY, CDR2 FYNNEI. The CDR3: CASSELAANTEAFF. The CDR3, as DNA: TGTGCCAGCAGTGAATTGGCGGCCAACACTGAAGCTTTCTTT.

This clonotype was detected a few times. Relative to the germline gene, one junction end is altered; a read error may explain this. The chain joins TRBV7-6 to TRBJ2-7; D gene unclear. This CDR3 contains 13 residues. Germline V gene lookup returns CDR1 SGHVS and CDR2 FNYEAQ. The CDR3 here is CASSLGQEYEQYF. As DNA, the CDR3 is TGTGCTAGCAGCTTAGGCCAAGAATACGAGCAGTACTTC.

This chain connects TRBV7-9 to TRBJ1-2; a possible D gene is TRBD1 (5 bases). This CDR3 region has 14 residues. Germline V gene lookup returns CDR1 SEHNR and CDR2 FQNEAQ (reference sequence). Trimming shortened V by 5 bases and J by 8 bases, and 18 bases separated the two germline ends. The chain's CDR3 is CASSVTGAREGYTF. The CDR3 coding sequence is TGTGCCAGCAGCGTGACCGGGGCTCGAGAAGGCTACACCTTC.

This clonotype was found a few times. The J gene is TRBJ2-3, the V gene TRBV28; D uncertain. In germline, CDR1 is MDHEN, CDR2 SYDVKM. The CDR3 is 11 residues long. V lost 5 bases and J 2 bases, leaving 2 bases between the germline ends. This CDR3 is CASSTTDTQYF. The CDR3 DNA is TGTGCCAGCAGTACCACAGATACGCAGTATTTT.

This clonotype was counted many times. The V gene is TRBV28, the J gene TRBJ2-3; 11 bases are a match to TRBD2. The CDR3 runs 17 residues. V gave up 5 bases and J gave up 2 bases; unmatched junction bases: 9. Germline lookup yields CDR1 MDHEN and CDR2 SYDVKM. The CDR3, as DNA: TGTGCCAGCAGTACCGACGTGGGACTAGCGGACACAGATACGCAGTATTTT. Translated, it gives CASSTDVGLADTDTQYF. Drawing the rest from reference TRBV28 and TRBJ2-3, the complete variable domain is DVKVTQSSRYLVKRTGEKVFLECVQDMDHENMFWYRQDPGLGLRLIYFSYDVKMKEKGDIPEGYSVSREKKERFSLILESASTNQTSMYLCASSTDVGLADTDTQYFGPGTRLTVL.